This TCR beta chain was sequenced for a study of cytomegalovirus exposure and HLA in healthy donors. As to this clone: Antigen specificity is unknown.

Study conclusions and caveats: Specific recognition of CMV antigens was confirmed in vitro for a few chains (all CMV-associated). The classifier reportedly diagnosed cytomegalovirus status with high sensitivity and specificity.

Trimming stripped 4 bases from V and 4 bases from J, with 15 bases between. This CDR3 region has 15 residues. CDR1 is LGHNA and CDR2 is YSLEER in the germline V gene. The method was immunoSEQ multiplex PCR; TCRdb's version includes in-frame clones alone and lacks a portion of them. The sample lists over 150,000 clones; around nine tenths were seen once. This receptor was identified in a man aged 18 to 30 in good health and CMV-seropositive. Specimen: PBMCs. The chain employs TRBV4-3 and TRBJ2-3; weak D call: TRBD2 (5 bases). This chain's CDR3 is CASSLLEGSSDTQYF. The CDR3 bases are TGCGCCAGCAGCCTCCTAGAGGGTAGCTCAGATACGCAGTATTTT.